This T cell receptor (beta chain) was retrieved from a study of control samples from healthy donors and cancer patients. TCRdb keeps only in-frame clones here, not all; method: immunoSEQ multiplex PCR. The sample has around 95,000 clones; around four fifths are singletons. Germline CDR1 is SGHTA and CDR2 is FQGTGA. V was pared by 2 bases and J by 3 bases, with 6 bases of the junction left unmatched. The CDR3 length is 15 residues. The sequenced sample was blood. The sequence derives from a man younger than 45 in good health. The gene calls are TRBV7-3 and TRBJ2-7, with 8 bases fitting TRBD1. The CDR3 reads CASSLAGDRHYEQYF. In DNA, the CDR3 is TGTGCCAGCAGCTTAGCAGGGGACAGGCACTACGAGCAGTACTTC.